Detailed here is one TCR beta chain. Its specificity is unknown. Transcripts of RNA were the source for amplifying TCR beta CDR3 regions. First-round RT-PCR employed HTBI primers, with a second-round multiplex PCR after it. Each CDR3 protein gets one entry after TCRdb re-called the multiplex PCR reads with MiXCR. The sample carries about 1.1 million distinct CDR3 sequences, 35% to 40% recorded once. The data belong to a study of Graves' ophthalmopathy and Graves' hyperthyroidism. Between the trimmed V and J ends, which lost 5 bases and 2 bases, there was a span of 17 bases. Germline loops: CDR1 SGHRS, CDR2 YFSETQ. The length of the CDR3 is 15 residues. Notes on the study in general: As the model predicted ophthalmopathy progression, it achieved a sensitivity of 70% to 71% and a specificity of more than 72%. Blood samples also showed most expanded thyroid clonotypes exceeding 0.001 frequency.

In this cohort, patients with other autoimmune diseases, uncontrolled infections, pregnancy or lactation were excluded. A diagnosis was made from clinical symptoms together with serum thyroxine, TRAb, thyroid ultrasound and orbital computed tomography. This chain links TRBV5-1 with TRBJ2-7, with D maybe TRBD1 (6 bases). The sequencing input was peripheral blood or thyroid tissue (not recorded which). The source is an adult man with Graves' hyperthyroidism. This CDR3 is CASSTQGTLPYEQYF. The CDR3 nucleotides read TGCGCCAGCAGTACACAGGGTACCTTGCCCTACGAGCAGTACTTC.